A selection of T cell receptor beta chains follows, all from one sample in a study of shared clonotypes between healthy human individuals. Sequencing used immunoSEQ multiplex PCR; TCRdb keeps in-frame clones, though not all of them. The table lists some 510,000 clones, 79% of them singletons, with 10% to 15% in the top ten. The sequenced material came from PBMCs. These receptors all stem from a woman aged 40 to 50 in good health. Some clones in this sample may be carry-over from other donors' samples. Both conserved end residues are trimmed from each CDR3. Some rows mark clone size as missing; the rest say once, few, many or name a class of expanded clone.

CDR3aa	v_gene	j_gene	abundance
ASSFAQGARYGYT	TRBV27	TRBJ1-2	NA
ASSYSVIGGTEAF	TRBV6-5	TRBJ1-1	NA
ASSLTPGLDEQY	TRBV7-3	TRBJ2-7	once
ASRTEWGANYGYT	TRBV6-1	TRBJ1-2	few
ASSQASGYGYT	TRBV11-3	TRBJ1-2	few
ASSPRREGAEAF	TRBV18	TRBJ1-1	NA
ASSLTFGNTEAF	TRBV11-2	TRBJ1-1	NA
ASSELGDEQY	TRBV2	TRBJ2-7	NA
ASSLARQGEQF	TRBV5-6	TRBJ2-1	NA
ASSDDRGNTEAF	TRBV6-4	TRBJ1-1	few
ASSTSTYEQY	TRBV5-8	TRBJ2-7	NA